Listed here is a single T cell receptor (beta chain). This entry comes from a study of blood T cell repertoires in COVID-19. Looking at the study overall: The samples span acute and convalescent COVID-19 from the United States, Italy and Spain.

Germline lookup yields CDR1 LGHNA and CDR2 YNFKEQ. Germline trimming cut 0 bases from V and 4 bases from J; bases unmatched to any gene: 4. The CDR3 has 18 residues. Data came from immunoSEQ multiplex PCR; TCRdb stores just in-frame clones and leaves some out. The sample records 180,000 or so clones, roughly 90% being singletons. V gene TRBV4-2 combines with J gene TRBJ2-3; 16 nucleotides align to TRBD2. This TCR was recovered from a woman aged 45 to 65 with acute or convalescent COVID-19. Source material: peripheral blood. The CDR3 nucleotides read TGTGCCAGCAGCCAAGAGGGACTAGCGGGGGGGCGGGCAGATACGCAGTATTTT. As protein: CASSQEGLAGGRADTQYF.